The clone carrying this T cell receptor (beta chain) was found many times. Its antigen is as yet unknown. This sample is part of a study of CD8 T cells in ankylosing spondylitis. This CDR3 comprises 13 residues. Germline CDR1 ENHRY, CDR2 SYGVKD. Trimming removed 7 bases at V and 1 base at J, with 10 bases between. Study-wide points: Within matched ankylosing spondylitis synovial fluid, disease-linked clones were reportedly significantly enriched.

TCRdb called the 5' RACE reads again in MiXCR, with one record for every CDR3 protein. This table has 250,000 to 350,000 distinct CDR3 sequences, around 20% appearing once. The sequenced material came from blood, either unsorted or a sorted T cell fraction (not recorded which). This chain links TRBV10-3 with TRBJ1-1; no clear D gene. The sequence derives from a male donor with ankylosing spondylitis or in good health (not recorded which). CDR3 residues: CAIKGEGNTEAFF. The CDR3 DNA is TGTGCCATCAAGGGTGAGGGGAACACTGAAGCTTTCTTT.